The rows below give T cell receptor beta chains drawn from one sample of a study of shared clonotypes between healthy human individuals. Profiling relied on immunoSEQ multiplex PCR, and the TCRdb table lists in-frame clones only, not all of them. The sample includes around 350,000 clones, around 79% seen only once; the top ten take over 9.5%. The sequenced sample consisted of memory CD4+ T cells sorted from blood. These receptors were obtained from a man aged 25-45 years in good health. CDR3s include the opening cysteine and the closing phenylalanine or tryptophan. A D gene is named only where the DNA matches it firmly. A row's size may be missing; if present it is once, few, many or a size class.

D,V,J,size,DNA,CDR3
NA,TRBV2,TRBJ2-3,once,TGTGCCAGCAGGGTTCAAGGGGGCACAGATACGCAGTATTTT,CASRVQGGTDTQYF
NA,TRBV5-1,TRBJ2-7,NA,TGCGCCAGCACCGAAGGGGGCTCCTACGAGCAGTACTTC,CASTEGGSYEQYF
NA,TRBV28,TRBJ1-4,NA,TGTGCCAGCAGTAGTCAGGGGCGAGGTGAAAAACTGTTTTTT,CASSSQGRGEKLFF
NA,TRBV7-9,TRBJ2-3,few,TGTGCCAGTTCGTGGGGCAGCACAGATACGCAGTATTTT,CASSWGSTDTQYF
TRBD1,TRBV5-1,TRBJ1-1,many,TGCGCCAGCAGCCCAGGGACAGGGGGCGCCGGCACTGAAGCTTTCTTT,CASSPGTGGAGTEAFF
NA,TRBV19,TRBJ2-3,NA,TGTGCCAGTACCGGACGGAGCATAAGCACAGATACGCAGTATTTT,CASTGRSISTDTQYF
NA,TRBV10-2,TRBJ2-7,once,TGCGCCAGCAGTGAGTCAGGAAGCTCCTACGAGCAGTACTTC,CASSESGSSYEQYF
NA,TRBV5-1,TRBJ2-3,once,TGCGCCAGCAGTTTGGCAGATACGCAGTATTTT,CASSLADTQYF
NA,TRBV7-8,TRBJ2-5,NA,TGTGCCAGCAGCTCTCTCGCGGGTACGGATATACTGTGGGCGACCCAGTACTTC,CASSSLAGTDILWATQYF
TRBD1,TRBV5-5,TRBJ1-5,NA,TGTGCCAGCAGCCAAACAGGGGCAGGCAATCAGCCCCAGCATTTT,CASSQTGAGNQPQHF
TRBD2,TRBV15,TRBJ2-5,once,TGTGCCACCAGCAGAGAAGGACGAACCTGGGGGGGAGAGACCCAGTACTTC,CATSREGRTWGGETQYF
TRBD1,TRBV11-2,TRBJ1-4,NA,TGTGCCAGCAGCCCGAAGGAACAGGGGGCTTCTAATGAAAAACTGTTTTTT,CASSPKEQGASNEKLFF
NA,TRBV19,TRBJ1-3,once,TGTGCCAGTATTGGGGCTGCTGGAAACACCATATATTTT,CASIGAAGNTIYF
NA,TRBV5-4,TRBJ2-3,many,TGTGCCAGCCGCTCAGGGGAAACAGATACGCAGTATTTT,CASRSGETDTQYF
TRBD1,TRBV14,TRBJ1-1,NA,TGTGCCAGCAGGACAGGGGGTATGAACACTGAAGCTTTCTTT,CASRTGGMNTEAFF
TRBD1,TRBV2,TRBJ2-7,few,TGTGCCAGCAGCAGACAGGGGGACCTCTCCTACGAGCAGTACTTC,CASSRQGDLSYEQYF
NA,TRBV16,TRBJ2-7,NA,TGTGCCAGCAGCCAATCCACCTACGAGCAGTACTTC,CASSQSTYEQYF
NA,TRBV7-9,TRBJ1-3,NA,TGTGCCAGCAGCTCGGAGTACTCTGGAAACACCATATATTTT,CASSSEYSGNTIYF
NA,TRBV29-1,TRBJ1-2,NA,TGCAGCGGGCTCCAGGTTAACTATGGCTACACCTTC,CSGLQVNYGYTF
NA,TRBV7-6,TRBJ2-1,NA,TGTGCCAGCAGCTTAGAACTGGCCGTCCGTGGTGAGCAGTTCTTC,CASSLELAVRGEQFF
NA,TRBV7-9,TRBJ2-3,NA,TGTGCCAGCAGCATAAACCCAGGGCCTACAGATACGCAGTATTTT,CASSINPGPTDTQYF
NA,TRBV18,TRBJ2-1,NA,TGTGCCAGCTCACCTGGACAATACAATGAGCAGTTCTTC,CASSPGQYNEQFF
TRBD1,TRBV7-2,TRBJ2-4,NA,TGTGCCAGCAGCTCCCGGACAGGAGTGATAGCCAAAAACATTCAGTACTTC,CASSSRTGVIAKNIQYF
NA,TRBV20-1,TRBJ1-1,NA,TGCAGCTTCCCAAAAAACACTGAAGCTTTCTTT,CSFPKNTEAFF
TRBD1,TRBV19,TRBJ2-6,NA,TGTGCCACCCAAAGGACAGGGAATAACTGGGCCAACGTCCTGACTTTC,CATQRTGNNWANVLTF
TRBD1,TRBV19,TRBJ2-3,NA,TGTGCCAGTAGTATAGTTGGTGGACAGGGTAACACAGATACGCAGTATTTT,CASSIVGGQGNTDTQYF
TRBD1,TRBV11-3,TRBJ2-7,NA,TGTGCCAGCAGCAGGACAGGGGACGAGCAGTACTTC,CASSRTGDEQYF
TRBD1,TRBV7-9,TRBJ1-2,many,TGTGCCAGCAGCCCTAAGGACAGGGAGAGTTTCGGGTATGGCTACACCTTC,CASSPKDRESFGYGYTF
NA,TRBV23-1,TRBJ1-4,NA,TGCGCCAGCAGACGTGTGGCGGGAAAGCGGCTGTTTTTT,CASRRVAGKRLFF
NA,TRBV19,TRBJ2-2,NA,TGTGCCAGTAGTCCGGGAAGCTCGAACACCGGGGAGCTGTTTTTT,CASSPGSSNTGELFF
TRBD2,TRBV29-1,TRBJ2-3,NA,TGCAGCGTTGGGGGGACTCGCGGGAGGGCAGATACGCAGTATTTT,CSVGGTRGRADTQYF
TRBD2,TRBV7-2,TRBJ2-3,NA,TGTGCCAGCAGCCCGGGGGGAAGGTCAGATACGCAGTATTTT,CASSPGGRSDTQYF
NA,TRBV4-1,TRBJ2-1,NA,TGCGCCAGCAGCCAAGACTGGGCGTCGCCCTACAATGAGCAGTTCTTC,CASSQDWASPYNEQFF
TRBD2,TRBV6-1,TRBJ2-7,NA,TGTGCCAGCAGTGCTACTAGCGGGAGCTCCTACGAGCAGTACTTC,CASSATSGSSYEQYF
NA,TRBV6-9,TRBJ1-1,NA,TGTGCCAGCAGTTATTGGCAGGGGTTTGGCACTGAAGCTTTCTTT,CASSYWQGFGTEAFF
NA,TRBV5-6,TRBJ2-1,NA,TGTGCCAGCAGCCGGGTCCCCTTCTCCCACCTTAACTACAATGAGCAGTTCTTC,CASSRVPFSHLNYNEQFF
NA,TRBV14,TRBJ2-1,NA,TGTGCCAGCAGCCAAGCCTTAACTATTGGCAATGAGCAGTTCTTC,CASSQALTIGNEQFF
NA,TRBV13,TRBJ2-1,NA,TGTGCCAGCAGGCCCTCTATGGGGGAGTTCGAGCAGTTCTTC,CASRPSMGEFEQFF
NA,TRBV27,TRBJ2-7,NA,TGTGCCAGCACGGGGGCTCGTGGAAACTACGAGCAGTACTTC,CASTGARGNYEQYF
TRBD1,TRBV5-4,TRBJ2-1,NA,TGTGCCAGCAGCTTGGACTGGCAGGGGGCCGGAAATGAGCAGTTCTTC,CASSLDWQGAGNEQFF
TRBD1,TRBV19,TRBJ2-7,NA,TGTGCCAGTAGCGTGACAGGGGCCTTTGTATACGAGCAGTACTTC,CASSVTGAFVYEQYF
NA,TRBV28,TRBJ2-2,NA,TGTGCCAGCAGTTTGCACGGCGTAGAGCTGTTTTTT,CASSLHGVELFF
NA,TRBV11-2,TRBJ2-7,NA,TGTGCCAGCAGCCCACGGAGCTACGAGCAGTACTTC,CASSPRSYEQYF
TRBD2,TRBV5-1,TRBJ2-1,few,TGCGCCAGCAGCTTGACCAGCGGGAGCTCCTACAATGAGCAGTTCTTC,CASSLTSGSSYNEQFF
NA,TRBV30,TRBJ2-3,NA,TGTGCCTGGAGCCCGGCCCAGGGAATCGGCACAGATACGCAGTATTTT,CAWSPAQGIGTDTQYF
NA,TRBV27,TRBJ1-1,NA,TGTGCCAGCAGTTTTAGGGGGGGCACTGAAGCTTTCTTT,CASSFRGGTEAFF
NA,TRBV28,TRBJ2-2,few,TGTGCCAGCAAATGGGCAGGGCGTACCGGGGAGCTGTTTTTT,CASKWAGRTGELFF
TRBD2,TRBV5-6,TRBJ2-2,few,TGTGCCAGCAGCATAGGACTAGCGGGTGGCGGGGAGCTGTTTTTT,CASSIGLAGGGELFF
TRBD2,TRBV27,TRBJ2-3,NA,TGTGCCAGCAGTACCCTTTCCGGAGGGGCGGGAGCGAGGGATACGCAGTATTTT,CASSTLSGGAGARDTQYF
NA,TRBV5-1,TRBJ1-4,NA,TGCGCCAGCAGCTTGCCACAGGCGAATAATGAAAAACTGTTTTTT,CASSLPQANNEKLFF
NA,TRBV7-3,TRBJ2-3,NA,TGTGCCAGCAGCCCGAACACAGATACGCAGTATTTT,CASSPNTDTQYF
NA,TRBV9,TRBJ1-1,NA,TGTGCCAGCAGCCATGATGGGGGGACTGAAGCTTTCTTT,CASSHDGGTEAFF
NA,TRBV30,TRBJ1-4,NA,TGTGCCTGGAAACCGTTCACAGGGAATGAAAAACTGTTTTTT,CAWKPFTGNEKLFF
NA,TRBV30,TRBJ1-3,NA,TGTGCCTCTCAATCGGCAGCTGGAAACACCATATATTTT,CASQSAAGNTIYF
NA,TRBV27,TRBJ2-6,NA,TGTGCCAGCAGTTTATCTCCCGGCCGCTCTGGGGCCAACGTCCTGACTTTC,CASSLSPGRSGANVLTF
TRBD2,TRBV11-1,TRBJ2-1,NA,TGTGCCAGCAGCCGTGAACTAGCGGGAGTAAATGAGCAGTTCTTC,CASSRELAGVNEQFF
TRBD1,TRBV7-9,TRBJ2-1,many,TGTGCCAGCAGCCACACCGGGACAGGGCACAATGAGCAGTTCTTC,CASSHTGTGHNEQFF
TRBD2,TRBV19,TRBJ2-1,NA,TGTGCCAGTAGTTCTGCGGGAGGGCCTCGTGAGCAGTTCTTC,CASSSAGGPREQFF
TRBD2,TRBV10-2,TRBJ2-4,NA,TGCGCCAGCACAACTAGCGGGCCAGTGGGCATTCAGTACTTC,CASTTSGPVGIQYF
NA,TRBV10-1,TRBJ2-2,NA,TGCGCCAGCAGTGAGTCCTCCGGGGAGCTGTTTTTT,CASSESSGELFF